The TCR beta chain described here comes from a study of T cell responses to AZD1222 COVID-19 vaccine. Study-wide results and limits: There were repertoire samples only from the period after the peak T cell response. As reported, nearly half of all spike-specific TCRs target variant regions that are unmutated. Possibly, clonal diversity was underestimated; donors were largely white British and included more females.

Libraries were prepared by immunoSEQ multiplex PCR; TCRdb keeps only in-frame clonotypes and omits some of them. This sample has roughly 71,000 clones; 85% occur once, and the top ten carry roughly 22%. The CDR3 extends over 12 amino acids. The germline CDR1 and CDR2 sequences are LNHNV and YYDKDF (reference sequence). Trimming removed 5 bases at V and 5 bases at J, with 9 bases between. A note on this clone: Its antigen is as yet unknown.

The chain employs TRBV15 and TRBJ2-5; D not resolved. Sample: peripheral blood, taken on day 0 of AZD1222 vaccination. This TCR came from an adult in good health. CDR3 DNA: TGTGCCACCAGCCGAAACGGCGAGACCCAGTACTTC. It yields the protein CATSRNGETQYF.